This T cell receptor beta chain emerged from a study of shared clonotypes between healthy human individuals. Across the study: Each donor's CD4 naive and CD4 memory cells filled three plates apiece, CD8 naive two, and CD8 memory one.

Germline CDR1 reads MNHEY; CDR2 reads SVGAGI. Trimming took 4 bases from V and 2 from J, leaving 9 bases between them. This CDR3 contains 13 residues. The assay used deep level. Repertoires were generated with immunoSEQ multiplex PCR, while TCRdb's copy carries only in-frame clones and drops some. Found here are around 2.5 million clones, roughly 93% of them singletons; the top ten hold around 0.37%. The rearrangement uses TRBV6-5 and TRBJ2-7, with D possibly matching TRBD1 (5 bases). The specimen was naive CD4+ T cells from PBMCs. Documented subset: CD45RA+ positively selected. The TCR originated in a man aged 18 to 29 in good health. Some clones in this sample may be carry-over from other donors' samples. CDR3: CASSSGRTYEQYF. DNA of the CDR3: TGTGCCAGCAGTTCAGGGCGCACCTACGAGCAGTACTTC.